Listed below are T cell receptor beta chains from one sample, sequenced in a study of neurological immune-mediated disorders. TCRdb passed the 5' RACE reads through MiXCR, listing each CDR3 protein once. The sample includes approximately 37,000 distinct CDR3 sequences, about 14% of them seen just once. The sample taken for sequencing was PBMCs. The receptors were gathered from a woman in her 50s with HTLV-1-associated myelopathy (HAM/TSP). The CDR3 runs from the conserved cysteine through the conserved F or W. The D gene is left open where the match is weak. A row's size may be missing; if present it is once, few, many or a size class.

d_call clone_size j_call v_call cdr3_nt cdr3_aa
TRBD1 many TRBJ1-5 TRBV6-1 TGTGCCAGTCGGGCAGGGGGGAGCAATCAGCCCCAGCATTTT CASRAGGSNQPQHF
NA many TRBJ2-3 TRBV10-2 TGCGCCGTCGGGACCGGGGAGGACACAGATACGCAGTATTTT CAVGTGEDTDTQYF
NA many TRBJ1-2 TRBV5-1 TGCGCCAGCAGCTTGGAGGCAGTGTCCTATGGCTACACCTTC CASSLEAVSYGYTF
NA many TRBJ2-5 TRBV11-3 TGTGCCAGCAGCTTAGGGTCTAGGGGGACCCAGTACTTC CASSLGSRGTQYF
TRBD1 many TRBJ2-3 TRBV20-1 TGCAGTGCTCAAAACCCGGGACAGGGGATCCCAGATACGCAGTATTTT CSAQNPGQGIPDTQYF
NA NA TRBJ1-6 TRBV4-2 TGTGCCAGCAGCCAAAGCACAGACGTTTCGGGTTCACCCCTCCACTTT CASSQSTDVSGSPLHF
NA many TRBJ1-5 TRBV20-1 TGCAGTGCTGCAGGGGATAGCAATCAGCCCCAGCATTTT CSAAGDSNQPQHF
NA many TRBJ2-5 TRBV27 TGTGCCAGCAGTCCCCAGGGGCCAGAGGTGGAGACCCAGTACTTC CASSPQGPEVETQYF
NA many TRBJ2-2 TRBV27 TGTGCCACCCTGGGGACCGGGGAGCTGTTTTTT CATLGTGELFF
TRBD1 NA TRBJ2-7 TRBV20-1 TGCAGTGCTAGAGGGGGGGGGACAGGGGCTTCCTACGAGCAGTACTTC CSARGGGTGASYEQYF
TRBD1 many TRBJ1-2 TRBV7-3 TGTGCCAGCAGCTTATGGGGACAGGGGGTTAACTATGGCTACACCTTC CASSLWGQGVNYGYTF
NA many TRBJ2-1 TRBV21-1 TGTGCCAGCAGTACAAAGGGAATGATTAGTGGACTAGCGGGGGGTTCCTACAATGAGCAGTTCTTC CASSTKGMISGLAGGSYNEQFF
NA NA TRBJ1-2 TRBV9 TGTGCCAGCAGCGTAGAATCGATCGCTTCCTATGGCTACACCTTC CASSVESIASYGYTF